Below, 14 T cell receptor beta chains from the same sample are listed, as sequenced in a study of T cells in localized non-small cell lung cancer. This table comes from immunoSEQ multiplex PCR, and its TCRdb copy is limited to in-frame clones, with some not included. This table has around 1,300 clones, about 20% appearing once. The input for sequencing was lung tumor tissue, taken before any cancer treatment. The receptors stem from a male donor at least 60 years old with stage III squamous cell lung carcinoma.

This clone was detected only a few times. The V and J genes are TRBV30 and TRBJ2-7; 8 bases fit TRBD2. Germline V lookup: CDR1 GTSNPN, CDR2 SVGIG (reference sequence). The CDR3 consists of 15 residues. V gave up 2 bases and J gave up 2 bases; unmatched junction bases: 8. The CDR3 loop is CAWSHGGAGAYEQYF. The CDR3 DNA follows: TGTGCCTGGAGTCACGGGGGGGCCGGGGCCTACGAGCAGTACTTC.

The J gene is TRBJ2-5, the V gene TRBV18, with TRBD2 matching over 7 bases. This CDR3 is 15 amino acids long. The V and J ends lost 2 bases and 5 bases, in that order; junction bases with no gene match: 8. CDR1 is KGHSH and CDR2 is LQKENI in the germline V gene. The CDR3 coding sequence is TGTGCCAGCTCACCATACGGGCAGGGAGGGGAGACCCAGTACTTC. Amino acids: CASSPYGQGGETQYF.

This clone was detected once. The rearrangement uses TRBV29-1 and TRBJ2-1, with 8 positions matching TRBD2. CDR1 and CDR2 (germline): SQVTM, ANQGSEA. J lost 0 bases, V lost 4 bases, and 5 bases had no gene match. This CDR3 has 15 residues. The DNA for the CDR3 is TGCAGCGTTGCCGGGGGGACTAGCTCCTACAATGAGCAGTTCTTC. It yields the protein CSVAGGTSSYNEQFF.

The rearrangement joins TRBV25-1 to TRBJ1-2; 7 bases are a match to TRBD1. The germline V gene encodes CDR1 MGHDK and CDR2 SYGVNS. The J segment lost 4 bases and the V segment lost 1 base, leaving 6 bases of the junction unmatched. CDR3 size: 15 residues. The CDR3 DNA follows: TGTGCCAGCAGTGAATTCAAGGGGGCGAGCTATGGCTACACCTTC. The encoded protein is CASSEFKGASYGYTF.

The chain is built from TRBV18 and TRBJ2-1, with D unresolved. CDR1 is KGHSH and CDR2 is LQKENI in the germline V gene. The length of the CDR3 is 15 residues. V gave up 2 bases and J gave up 0 bases, with 8 bases separating them. This CDR3 is CASSPRLPSYNEQFF. DNA of the CDR3: TGTGCCAGCTCACCAAGGCTGCCCTCCTACAATGAGCAGTTCTTC.

V usage is TRBV28 and J usage is TRBJ1-1; 7 positions agree with TRBD1. This CDR3 is 14 amino acids long. Germline CDR1 is MDHEN and CDR2 is SYDVKM. V shed 7 bases and J 0 bases; nucleotides not matched to a gene: 5. CDR3 coding DNA: TGTGCCAGCACCCTGGGACAGCTGAACACTGAAGCTTTCTTT. Amino acid sequence: CASTLGQLNTEAFF.

The V call is TRBV29-1, the J call TRBJ1-1; 8 bases fit TRBD1. Trimming cost V 6 bases and J 4 bases; bases outside gene matches: 4. The CDR3 loop spans 12 amino acids. Germline CDR1 and CDR2: SQVTM and ANQGSEA. The CDR3 here is CSVRTGGTEAFF. CDR3 in DNA: TGCAGCGTACGAACAGGGGGCACTGAAGCTTTCTTT.

This chain links TRBV28 with TRBJ2-7, with TRBD1 matching 7 bases. Looked up from germline, CDR1 is MDHEN and CDR2 is SYDVKM. Losses at the gene ends were 5 bases for V and 7 bases for J; bases not matched to a gene: 11. The CDR3 is made up of 14 amino acids. This chain's CDR3 is CASSRGWGTAEQYF. In DNA form, the CDR3 reads TGTGCCAGCAGTCGTGGATGGGGGACAGCAGAGCAGTACTTC. Using reference TRBV28 and TRBJ2-7 for the parts outside the CDR3, the full variable domain is DVKVTQSSRYLVKRTGEKVFLECVQDMDHENMFWYRQDPGLGLRLIYFSYDVKMKEKGDIPEGYSVSREKKERFSLILESASTNQTSMYLCASSRGWGTAEQYFGPGTRLTVT.

This clone appeared a few times. The CDR3: CASVDRGRYEQYF. CDR3 DNA: TGTGCCAGCGTCGACAGGGGAAGGTACGAGCAGTACTTC. The chain has TRBV21-1 and TRBJ2-7; the D call in the table, TRBD1, was not verified against the DNA. TRBV21-1 is a listed pseudogene. The CDR3 consists of 13 residues.

The V gene is TRBV15, the J gene TRBJ2-1; D uncertain. This CDR3 spans 15 amino acids. V gave up 1 base and J gave up 0 bases, with 7 bases separating them. From germline, CDR1 is LNHNV and CDR2 YYDKDF (reference sequence). DNA for the CDR3: TGTGCCACCAGCAGAGCGCCGGACTCCTACAATGAGCAGTTCTTC. Amino acid sequence: CATSRAPDSYNEQFF.

The chain is built from TRBV27 and TRBJ2-2; the match to TRBD2 covers 9 bases. Germline-derived CDR1 and CDR2 are MNHEY and SMNVEV (reference sequence). The CDR3 length is 15 residues. After removal of 2 bases from V and 6 bases from J, the junction contained 4 bases not matched to a gene. In DNA form, the CDR3 reads TGTGCCAGCAGTTTACAGCGGGGGGCTGCCGGGGAGCTGTTTTTT. Its translation is CASSLQRGAAGELFF.

This clone appeared a few times. J is TRBJ1-5 and V is TRBV6-8; D is uncertain. Germline V gene data show CDR1 as MNHGY and CDR2 as SAAAGT. The length of the CDR3 is 13 residues. V shed 7 bases and J shed 0 bases, with 7 bases lying between them. CDR3 amino acids: CASTDTSNQPQHF. CDR3 nucleotides: TGTGCCAGCACCGACACTAGCAATCAGCCCCAGCATTTT.

Within the sample, this clone is large. J is TRBJ1-1 and V is TRBV28; maybe TRBD1 (6 bases). In germline, CDR1 is MDHEN, CDR2 SYDVKM. CDR3 length equals 14 residues. V lost 6 bases and J lost 1, with 12 bases in between. The CDR3: CASRHGGTNTEAFF. DNA of the CDR3: TGTGCCAGCAGACATGGGGGCACGAACACTGAAGCTTTCTTT.

The chain carries TRBV28 and TRBJ2-7; no reliable D call. Germline CDR1 reads MDHEN; CDR2 reads SYDVKM. With 2 bases removed from V and 6 bases from J, the gap between germline ends came to 8 bases. This CDR3 comprises 12 residues. CDR3 sequence: CASSLNPSEQYF. CDR3 coding DNA: TGTGCCAGCAGTTTAAATCCGAGCGAGCAGTACTTC.